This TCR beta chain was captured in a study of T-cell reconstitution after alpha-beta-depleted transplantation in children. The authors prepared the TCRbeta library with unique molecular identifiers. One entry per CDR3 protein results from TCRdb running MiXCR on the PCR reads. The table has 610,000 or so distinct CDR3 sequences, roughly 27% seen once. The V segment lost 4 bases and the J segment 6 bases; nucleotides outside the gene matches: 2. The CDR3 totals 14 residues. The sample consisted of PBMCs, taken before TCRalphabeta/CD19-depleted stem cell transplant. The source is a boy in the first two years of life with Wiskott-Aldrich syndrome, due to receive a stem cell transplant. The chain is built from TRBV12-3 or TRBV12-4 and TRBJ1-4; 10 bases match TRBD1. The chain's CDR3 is CASSWDRGDEKLFF. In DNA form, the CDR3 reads TGTGCCAGCAGTTGGGACAGGGGTGATGAAAAACTGTTTTTT.